This passage covers 10 T cell receptor beta chains from one sample sequenced in a study of T-cell memory formation after mild COVID-19. MiXCR, run by TCRdb on the 5' RACE reads, gives a single entry per CDR3 protein. Of 250,000 or so distinct CDR3 sequences in the sample, more than 8% were seen once. Material: PBMCs or a T cell subset sorted from them (not recorded which). Source of these receptors: a young man who had mild COVID-19 (a few samples of this study predate the infection). Cell type and time point are not known.

This clonotype has only a few counts. CDR3 sequence reads: CASSPRALFPDTQYF. Here the CDR3 DNA reads TGTGCCAGCAGCCCCCGGGCTCTTTTCCCAGATACGCAGTATTTT. The J gene is TRBJ2-3, the V gene TRBV9; the D is unclear. Trimming removed 4 bases from V and 4 bases from J, with 16 bases in between. Germline V gene lookup returns CDR1 SGDLS and CDR2 YYNGEE. There are 15 residues in the CDR3.

This chain connects TRBV27 to TRBJ2-2; no clear D gene. V shed 6 bases and J shed 5 bases, with 10 bases lying between them. Germline loops: CDR1 MNHEY, CDR2 SMNVEV (reference sequence). The CDR3 is made up of 13 amino acids. Written as DNA, the CDR3 is TGTGCCAGCAGACTCTGGGGTACCGGGGAGCTGTTTTTT. Translating it yields CASRLWGTGELFF.

This clonotype has at least ten counts. The CDR3 here is CASSPGDYGYTF. For the CDR3, the DNA is TGTGCCAGCAGCCCAGGGGACTATGGCTACACCTTC. The V call is TRBV12-3 or TRBV12-4, the J call TRBJ1-2; maybe TRBD1 (6 bases). V was cut by 6 bases and J by 3 bases, with 8 bases left in between. The CDR3 runs 12 residues.

This chain uses TRBV9 with TRBJ1-3, with D uncertain. V was trimmed by 0 bases and J by 0 bases, leaving 10 bases between them. Germline CDR1 is SGDLS and CDR2 is YYNGEE. CDR3 length equals 16 residues. CDR3 nucleotides: TGTGCCAGCAGCGTAGGTAACAGCTTCTCTGGAAACACCATATATTTT. Protein product: CASSVGNSFSGNTIYF.

There are a few counts of this clonotype. This chain uses TRBV20-1 with TRBJ1-1, with no clear D. The V end was cut by 3 bases, the J end by 0 bases, with 8 bases between. The CDR3 runs to 13 residues. Germline V gene sequence: CDR1 DFQATT, CDR2 SNEGSKA (reference sequence). The CDR3 reads CSASREMNTEAFF. The CDR3 region has the DNA TGCAGTGCTAGTAGGGAGATGAACACTGAAGCTTTCTTT.

The chain has TRBV7-2 and TRBJ1-6, with D perhaps matching TRBD1 (5 bases). This CDR3 contains 16 residues. CDR1 is SGHTA, CDR2 FQGNSA, per germline. V gave up 5 bases and J gave up 8 bases, with 19 bases separating them. CDR3 coding DNA: TGTGCCAGCAGCCCCGCCGTGGGGGGTCAATATTCACCCCTCCACTTT. Its protein is CASSPAVGGQYSPLHF.

The chain combines TRBV7-8 with TRBJ2-2; D may be TRBD2 (6 bases). This CDR3 spans 14 amino acids. CDR1 and CDR2 from the germline V gene are SGHVS and FQNEAQ. Between the trimmed V and J ends, which lost 6 bases and 6 bases, there was a span of 14 bases. The CDR3 is CASRSGREAGELFF. The CDR3 bases are TGTGCCAGCAGGTCGGGCAGGGAGGCCGGGGAGCTGTTTTTT.

The V call is TRBV18, the J call TRBJ2-1; the D is unclear. Trimming pared 2 bases from V and 0 bases from J, leaving 2 bases between. Germline CDR1 KGHSH, CDR2 LQKENI. The CDR3 totals 13 residues. The CDR3 loop reads CASSPNSYNEQFF. The CDR3 nucleotides are TGTGCCAGCTCACCAAACTCCTACAATGAGCAGTTCTTC.

In its sample, this clonotype was seen many times. The gene calls are TRBV7-3 and TRBJ1-6; 10 positions match TRBD1. Per the germline V gene, CDR1 is SGHTA and CDR2 is FQGTGA. The CDR3 is 16 amino acids. J gave up 7 bases and V 5 bases, and 8 bases lay outside the gene matches. DNA for the CDR3: TGTGCCAGCAGCCTGAACGACAGGGGGCGAAATTCACCCCTCCACTTT. It translates to CASSLNDRGRNSPLHF.

The chain couples TRBV28 to TRBJ2-5; D possibly matches TRBD1 or TRBD2 (5 bases each). This CDR3 has 17 amino acids. CDR1 and CDR2 from the germline V gene are MDHEN and SYDVKM. V dropped 2 bases and J dropped 0 bases, with 16 bases sitting between them. The CDR3 is CASSLTIGTANQETQYF. CDR3 in DNA: TGTGCCAGCAGTTTAACCATCGGGACGGCGAACCAAGAGACCCAGTACTTC.